This T cell receptor (beta chain) was sequenced during a study of blood T cell repertoires in COVID-19. Study context: The United States, Italy and Spain were the sources of the acute and convalescent COVID-19 samples. T cells, B-cell-depleted T cells, or PBMCs provided the cDNA or gDNA that served as material.

The cohort comprised adults aged 18 to 89 years residing in under 25 US areas. Participant reports of clinical history set cohort assignment. V dropped 3 bases and J dropped 3 bases, with 9 bases sitting between them. Germline loops: CDR1 MGHDK, CDR2 SYGVNS. The CDR3 loop spans 14 amino acids. Sequencing was performed with immunoSEQ multiplex PCR; in TCRdb, only in-frame clones are kept and a portion is missing. The sample contains just over 250,000 clones, about 81% of which appear only once. The rearrangement joins TRBV25-1 to TRBJ1-5, with a tentative D call TRBD1 (6 bases). The source is a young man with acute COVID-19. Material: PBMCs or T cells enriched from blood (not recorded which). CDR3 amino acids: CASSDGQYNQPQHF. The CDR3 DNA sequence: TGTGCCAGCAGTGACGGACAGTACAATCAGCCCCAGCATTTT.